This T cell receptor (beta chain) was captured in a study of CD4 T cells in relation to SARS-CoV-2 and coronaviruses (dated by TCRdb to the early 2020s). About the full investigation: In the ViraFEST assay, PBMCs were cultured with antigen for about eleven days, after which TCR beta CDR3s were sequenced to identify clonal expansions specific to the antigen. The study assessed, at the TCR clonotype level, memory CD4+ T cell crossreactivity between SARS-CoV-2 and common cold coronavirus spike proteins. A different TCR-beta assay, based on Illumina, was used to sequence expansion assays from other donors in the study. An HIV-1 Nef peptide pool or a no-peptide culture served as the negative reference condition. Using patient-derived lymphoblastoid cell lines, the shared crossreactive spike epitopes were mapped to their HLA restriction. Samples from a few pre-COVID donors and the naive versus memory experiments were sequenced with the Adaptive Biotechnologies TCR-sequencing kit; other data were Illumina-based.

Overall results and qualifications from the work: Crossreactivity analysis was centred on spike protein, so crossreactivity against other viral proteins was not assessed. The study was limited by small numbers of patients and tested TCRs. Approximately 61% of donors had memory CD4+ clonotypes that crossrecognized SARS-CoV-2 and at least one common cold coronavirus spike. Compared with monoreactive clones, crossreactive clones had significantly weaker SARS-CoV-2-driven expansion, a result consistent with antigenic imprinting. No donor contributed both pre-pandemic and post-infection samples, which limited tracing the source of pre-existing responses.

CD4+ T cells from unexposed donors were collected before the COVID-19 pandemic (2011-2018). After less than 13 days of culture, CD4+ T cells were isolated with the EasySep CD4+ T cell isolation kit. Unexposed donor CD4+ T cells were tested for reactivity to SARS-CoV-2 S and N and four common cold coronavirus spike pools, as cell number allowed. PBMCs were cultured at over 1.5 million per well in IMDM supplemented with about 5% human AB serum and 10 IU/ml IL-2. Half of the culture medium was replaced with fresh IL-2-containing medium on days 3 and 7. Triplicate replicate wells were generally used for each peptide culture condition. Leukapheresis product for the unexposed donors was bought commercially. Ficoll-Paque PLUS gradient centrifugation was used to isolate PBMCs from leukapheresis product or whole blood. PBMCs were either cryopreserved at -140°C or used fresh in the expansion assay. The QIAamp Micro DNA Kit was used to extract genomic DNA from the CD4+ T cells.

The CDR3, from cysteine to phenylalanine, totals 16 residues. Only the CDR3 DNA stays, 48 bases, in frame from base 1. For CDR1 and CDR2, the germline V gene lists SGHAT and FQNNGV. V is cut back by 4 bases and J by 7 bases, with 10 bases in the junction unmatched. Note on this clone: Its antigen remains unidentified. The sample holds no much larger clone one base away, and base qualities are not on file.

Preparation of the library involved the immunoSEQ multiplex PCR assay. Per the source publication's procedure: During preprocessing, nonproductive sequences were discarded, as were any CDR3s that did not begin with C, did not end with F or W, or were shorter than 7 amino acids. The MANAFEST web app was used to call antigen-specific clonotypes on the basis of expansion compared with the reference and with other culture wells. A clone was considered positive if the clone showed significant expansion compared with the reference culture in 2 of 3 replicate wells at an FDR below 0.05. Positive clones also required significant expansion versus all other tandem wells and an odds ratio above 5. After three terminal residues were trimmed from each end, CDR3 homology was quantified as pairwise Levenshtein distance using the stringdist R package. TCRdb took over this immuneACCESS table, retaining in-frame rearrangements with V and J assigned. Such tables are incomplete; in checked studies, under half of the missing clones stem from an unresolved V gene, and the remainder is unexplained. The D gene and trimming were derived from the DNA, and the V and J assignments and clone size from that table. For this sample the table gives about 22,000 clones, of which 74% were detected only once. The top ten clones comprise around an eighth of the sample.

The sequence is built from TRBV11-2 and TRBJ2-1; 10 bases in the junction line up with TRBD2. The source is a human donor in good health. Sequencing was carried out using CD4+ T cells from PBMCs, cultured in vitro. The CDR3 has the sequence CASSSTSGNSGNEQFF. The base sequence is TGTGCCAGCAGCTCAACTAGCGGGAACTCAGGGAATGAGCAGTTCTTC. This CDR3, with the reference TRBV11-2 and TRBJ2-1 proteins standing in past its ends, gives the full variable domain EAGVAQSPRYKIIEKRQSVAFWCNPISGHATLYWYQQILGQGPKLLIQFQNNGVVDDSQLPKDRFSAERLKGVDSTLKIQPAKLEDSAVYLCASSSTSGNSGNEQFFGPGTRLTVL.